This is a list of T cell receptor beta chains from one sample in a study of blood T cell repertoires in COVID-19. Assay used: immunoSEQ multiplex PCR; TCRdb lists only in-frame clones, some missing. This sample has some 150,000 clones; 86% occur once, and the top ten carry 2.5% to 4%. Sequenced: peripheral blood. All receptors come from a man in his sixties or seventies with acute or convalescent COVID-19. The CDR3 runs from the conserved cysteine through the conserved F or W. D genes are given only for firm matches. The size field is filled for only some rows; it gives once, few, many or a size class.

len | j_gene | v_gene | d_gene | abundance | CDR3nt | CDR3aa
15 | TRBJ1-5 | TRBV18 | . | . | TGTGCCAGCTCACCACCGACAGGTGGGGGACAGCCCCAGCATTTT | CASSPPTGGGQPQHF
14 | TRBJ2-7 | TRBV7-2 | . | . | TGTGCCAGCAGCCCGGGACACCTCCTTGGCGAGCAGTACTTC | CASSPGHLLGEQYF
12 | TRBJ2-1 | TRBV6-5 | . | . | TGTGCCAGCAGTTATAGAGGTTCTGAGCAGTTCTTC | CASSYRGSEQFF
12 | TRBJ2-1 | TRBV10-3 | TRBD1 | . | TGTGCCATCAGTGAGACAGGGGAAAGGCAGTTCTTC | CAISETGERQFF
14 | TRBJ2-7 | TRBV7-2 | . | . | TGTGCCAGCAGCTTAGATCCAGATCCAAACGAGCAGTACTTC | CASSLDPDPNEQYF
17 | TRBJ2-1 | TRBV4-3 | . | . | TGCGCCAGCAGCCAAGATCCCCGACAGTCCTCCTACAATGAGCAGTTCTTC | CASSQDPRQSSYNEQFF
16 | TRBJ2-3 | TRBV3-1/TRBV3-2 | TRBD2 | . | TGTGCCAGCAGCCAAGATCCAAGCGGGAGTCGGGATACGCAGTATTTT | CASSQDPSGSRDTQYF
15 | TRBJ1-3 | TRBV5-1 | . | . | TGCGCCAGCAAGAAAACAGGGTCGGCGGGAAACACCATATATTTT | CASKKTGSAGNTIYF
17 | TRBJ2-7 | TRBV18 | TRBD2 | . | TGTGCCAGCTCACCACAACGTTCCGGGACTAGCGGCTACGAGCAGTACTTC | CASSPQRSGTSGYEQYF
14 | TRBJ2-7 | TRBV6-5 | TRBD2 | . | TGTGCCAGCAGTTTAGGACTAGCGGGAGACGAGCAGTACTTC | CASSLGLAGDEQYF
13 | TRBJ2-4 | TRBV12-3/TRBV12-4 | . | . | TGTGCCAGCCGGCAGGGAGCCAAAAACATTCAGTACTTC | CASRQGAKNIQYF
13 | TRBJ2-5 | TRBV3-1/TRBV3-2 | . | . | TGTGCCAGCAGCCCCGCGGGGCGGGGGACCCAGTACTTC | CASSPAGRGTQYF
12 | TRBJ1-1 | TRBV7-8 | . | . | TGTGCCAGCAGCTTCCGAGACACTGAAGCTTTCTTT | CASSFRDTEAFF
17 | TRBJ2-1 | TRBV19 | TRBD2 | . | TGTGCCAGTAGTAGAAGGGGTAGCGGGATCTCCTACAATGAGCAGTTCTTC | CASSRRGSGISYNEQFF
16 | TRBJ2-1 | TRBV7-2 | TRBD2 | . | TGTGCCAGCAGCCCTACGCGGGAGGGCCCCTACAATGAGCAGTTCTTC | CASSPTREGPYNEQFF
14 | TRBJ2-3 | TRBV6-2/TRBV6-3 | . | . | TGTGCCAGCAGTTACGGGCCCCCCACAGATACGCAGTATTTT | CASSYGPPTDTQYF
15 | TRBJ2-7 | TRBV7-2 | TRBD2 | few | TGTGCCAGCAGCTTAGAGGGGCGGGAGGCCTACGAGCAGTACTTC | CASSLEGREAYEQYF
13 | TRBJ1-1 | TRBV19 | TRBD1 | once | TGTGCCAGTAGTAGGACAGGGGGCACTGAAGCTTTCTTT | CASSRTGGTEAFF
15 | TRBJ2-2 | TRBV28 | TRBD1 | . | TGTGCCAGCAGAGCGGGACAGGGGACAACCGGGGAGCTGTTTTTT | CASRAGQGTTGELFF
14 | TRBJ1-1 | TRBV10-3 | . | . | TGTGCCATCAGTAACCGGGACCCGGGGGCTGAAGCTTTCTTT | CAISNRDPGAEAFF
14 | TRBJ2-1 | TRBV9 | TRBD1 | few | TGTGCCAGCAGCAACCGGGACAGGCTCCACGAGCAGTTCTTC | CASSNRDRLHEQFF
13 | TRBJ2-7 | TRBV11-2 | TRBD2 | . | TGTGCCAGCAGGAAGGCTAGCGGTTACGAGCAGTACTTC | CASRKASGYEQYF
16 | TRBJ2-2 | TRBV9 | TRBD1 | . | TGTGCCAGCAGCCCGGACAGGGGTCCGAAGGCCGGGGAGCTGTTTTTT | CASSPDRGPKAGELFF
16 | TRBJ2-4 | TRBV27 | TRBD2 | few | TGTGCCAGCAGTTTCCACGGGACTAGCTCGTTAAACATTCAGTACTTC | CASSFHGTSSLNIQYF
14 | TRBJ1-2 | TRBV5-1 | TRBD1 | . | TGCGCCAGCAGCACGCGACAGGGGAGCTATGGCTACACCTTC | CASSTRQGSYGYTF
14 | TRBJ2-1 | TRBV19 | TRBD1 | . | TGTGCCTGCGCCGGGACAGGGGGCCGAAATGAGCAGTTCTTC | CACAGTGGRNEQFF
18 | TRBJ2-3 | TRBV5-1 | TRBD2 | . | TGCGCCAGCAGCTTGGAAACGTTATTAGCGGGTTTTTCAGATACGCAGTATTTT | CASSLETLLAGFSDTQYF